These 21 T cell receptor beta chains originate from one sample sequenced in a study of post-analysis software for immune sequencing data. Study results and limitations: Patients used about five TRBV segments, including TRBV5-6, TRBV5-1 and TRBV20-1, more often than controls.

Tagging with unique molecular identifiers was a feature of the TCR beta cDNA libraries. TCRdb re-called the PCR reads with MiXCR, one entry per CDR3 protein. This table has about 200,000 distinct CDR3 sequences, roughly 28% appearing once. Their antigens remain unidentified. The sequenced sample was blood. The receptors here all came from a girl under 18 with multiple sclerosis.

Ten or more counts support this clonotype. This sequence joins TRBV10-1 and TRBJ2-1, with D perhaps being TRBD1 or TRBD2 (5 bases each). There are 12 residues in the CDR3. Germline-derived CDR1 and CDR2 are WNHNN and SYGVQD (reference sequence). V gave up 6 bases and J gave up 10 bases, with 13 bases separating them. As DNA, the CDR3 is TGCGCCAGCAGCCCCGGGGCAACGGAGCAGTTCTTC. Protein product: CASSPGATEQFF.

The sample holds many counts of this clonotype. The chain joins TRBV6-5 to TRBJ2-5; possibly TRBD1 or TRBD2 for D (6 bases each). This CDR3 comprises 13 residues. V lost 7 bases and J 11 bases, leaving 20 bases between the germline ends. The germline V gene has CDR1 MNHEY and CDR2 SVGAGI. The chain's CDR3 is CASTKDSRGEQYF. The DNA of the CDR3 is TGTGCCAGCACAAAGGACAGCCGCGGGGAGCAGTACTTC.

In its sample, this clonotype was seen a few times. CDR3 sequence (DNA): TGTGCCAGCAGCCAAGATGGGCGGGGGGCCCAAGAGACCCAGTACTTC. The encoded protein is CASSQDGRGAQETQYF. The V gene is TRBV4-2, the J gene TRBJ2-5; 8 nucleotides align to TRBD2. Trimming took 0 bases from V and 1 from J; bases not matched to a gene: 4. The germline V gene has CDR1 LGHNA and CDR2 YNFKEQ. The CDR3 sequence is 16 residues long.

The CDR3 region has the DNA TGTGCCAGCAGTCCGGCCGGTGCTAACTATGGCTACACCTTC. Translating gives CASSPAGANYGYTF. The chain combines TRBV27 with TRBJ1-2; D is unclear. CDR3 size: 14 residues. From germline, CDR1 is MNHEY and CDR2 SMNVEV (reference sequence). The V end lost 5 bases, the J end lost 0 bases, and 10 bases lay between the germline ends.

The V and J genes are TRBV12-5 and TRBJ2-1; 11 bases line up with TRBD1. The CDR3 consists of 14 residues. Germline V CDR1 and CDR2: LGHNT, FRNRAP. The V segment lost 4 bases and the J segment 5 bases; nucleotides outside the gene matches: 1. CDR3 residues: CASGSGQGDNEQFF. The DNA for the CDR3 is TGTGCTAGTGGTTCGGGACAGGGGGACAATGAGCAGTTCTTC.

Concerning this clonotype itself: A much larger clone lies a single base off, so this may be a read error. This chain uses TRBV20-1 with TRBJ1-1; TRBD1 aligns across 10 bases. With 5 bases clipped from V and 1 base from J, the junction kept 10 bases outside the gene matches. CDR1 DFQATT and CDR2 SNEGSKA come from the germline V gene (reference sequence). This CDR3 is built from 16 residues. The CDR3 is CSAGGRDRGWNTEAFF. In DNA, the CDR3 is TGCAGTGCTGGTGGGCGGGACAGGGGTTGGAACACTGAAGCTTTCTTT.

This clonotype was recorded many times. The gene calls are TRBV29-1 and TRBJ2-7; D is uncertain. Germline V CDR1 and CDR2: SQVTM, ANQGSEA. V was cut by 4 bases and J by 0 bases, with 13 bases left in between. The CDR3 contains 14 residues. The CDR3: CSVGGNRFSYEQYF. The CDR3 DNA sequence: TGCAGCGTTGGAGGCAACCGGTTCTCCTACGAGCAGTACTTC.

This clonotype was seen many times. V gene TRBV7-2 combines with J gene TRBJ1-1; D might be TRBD1 (5 bases). The germline V and J ends were trimmed by 2 bases and 5 bases, with 15 bases remaining between them. CDR1 SGHTA and CDR2 FQGNSA come from the germline V gene. The CDR3 runs 15 residues. The CDR3 spells CASSLPRGILTEAFF. In DNA form, the CDR3 reads TGTGCCAGCAGCTTACCCCGGGGGATTCTTACTGAAGCTTTCTTT.

As regards this clonotype: The germline gene is not matched at one end of the junction; a read error may be the cause. The chain carries TRBV5-1 and TRBJ1-2; the D is unclear. The germline V gene has CDR1 SGHRS and CDR2 YFSETQ. This CDR3 is built from 13 residues. The CDR3, as DNA: TGCGTCAGCGCACGGACTGAATACTATGGCTACACCTTC. Protein sequence: CVSARTEYYGYTF.

This clonotype was recorded many times. The V call is TRBV10-3, the J call TRBJ1-1; tentatively, D is TRBD1 (5 bases). Per germline, CDR1 ENHRY and CDR2 SYGVKD. V was clipped by 4 bases and J by 1 base, with 7 bases between them. The CDR3 is 13 residues long. Here the CDR3 DNA reads TGTGCCATCAGTGGACAGCGGAACACTGAAGCTTTCTTT. Amino acid sequence: CAISGQRNTEAFF.

This clonotype was seen at least ten times. CDR3: CASSLIGGATGEQFF. CDR3 coding DNA: TGCGCCAGCAGCTTGATCGGGGGAGCTACTGGGGAGCAGTTCTTC. This chain joins TRBV5-1 and TRBJ2-1; tentatively, D is TRBD2 (6 bases). CDR1 and CDR2 (germline): SGHRS, YFSETQ. CDR3 length equals 15 residues. Trimming pared 1 base from V and 10 bases from J, leaving 18 bases between.

This clonotype has only a few counts. This chain joins TRBV20-1 and TRBJ1-1; D remains ambiguous. CDR3 length: 14 residues. CDR1 and CDR2 (germline): DFQATT, SNEGSKA (reference sequence). Trimming cost V 6 bases and J 5 bases, with 19 bases left between them. The CDR3 loop reads CSAVVPLGRTEAFF. The CDR3, as DNA: TGCAGTGCCGTCGTTCCCCTAGGGAGGACTGAAGCTTTCTTT.

In the case of this clonotype: A much larger clone sits a single nucleotide away, making a read error possible. The chain joins TRBV20-1 to TRBJ2-4; D perhaps matches TRBD2 (6 bases). The J call is in doubt because the DNA end fits TRBJ2-7 better. The CDR3 spans 12 residues. CDR1 and CDR2 (germline): DFQATT, SNEGSKA (reference sequence). CDR3 amino acids: CSAAGSCYEQYF. The CDR3 DNA sequence: TGCAGTGCCGCGGGATCCTGTTACGAGCAGTACTTC.

This chain connects TRBV11-2 to TRBJ2-5; 10 bases map to TRBD2. The CDR3 spans 17 residues. V lost 5 bases and J lost 5; bases outside the gene matches: 14. The germline gives CDR1 SGHAT, CDR2 FQNNGV. The CDR3 region has the DNA TGTGCCAGCAGCCCCAACCCTAGCGGGAGTAGGAAGGAGACCCAGTACTTC. The encoded protein is CASSPNPSGSRKETQYF.

The V and J genes are TRBV9 and TRBJ1-1, with D possibly matching TRBD1 (5 bases). Trimming pared 7 bases from V and 4 bases from J, leaving 17 bases between. The CDR3 consists of 14 residues. Germline CDR1 is SGDLS and CDR2 is YYNGEE. As DNA, the CDR3 is TGTGCCAGCCACGGGGGACCCGGTGGCACTGAAGCTTTCTTT. Encoded protein: CASHGGPGGTEAFF.

This clonotype was seen ten or more times. The gene calls are TRBV20-1 and TRBJ1-2; 7 nucleotides agree with TRBD1. Losses at the gene ends were 6 bases for V and 5 bases for J; bases not matched to a gene: 12. The CDR3 is 14 residues long. The germline V gene encodes CDR1 DFQATT and CDR2 SNEGSKA (reference sequence). The CDR3 DNA reads TGCAGTGCCCAGAGGGACAGAGGAGAGTATGGCTACACCTTC. Its translation is CSAQRDRGEYGYTF.

The genes are TRBV5-5 and TRBJ2-5, with 7 positions matching TRBD1. The last part of the DNA fits TRBJ2-1 better; the J call may be wrong. CDR3 size: 13 residues. In germline, CDR1 is SGHKS, CDR2 YYEKEE (reference sequence). CDR3 amino acids: CASRGTAQETQFF. In DNA, the CDR3 is TGTGCCAGCCGAGGGACAGCTCAAGAGACCCAGTTCTTC.

The table lists this clonotype with a few counts. The V gene is TRBV5-1, the J gene TRBJ2-5; tentatively, D is TRBD1 (5 bases). The V end lost 3 bases, the J end lost 4 bases, and 10 bases lay between the germline ends. Per germline, CDR1 SGHRS and CDR2 YFSETQ. CDR3 size: 13 residues. CDR3 sequence: CASSYGQIETQYF. The CDR3 DNA sequence: TGCGCCAGCAGCTACGGACAAATAGAGACCCAGTACTTC. The whole variable domain, filled in from reference TRBV5-1 and TRBJ2-5, reads KAGVTQTPRYLIKTRGQQVTLSCSPISGHRSVSWYQQTPGQGLQFLFEYFSETQRNKGNFPGRFSGRQFSNSRSEMNVSTLELGDSALYLCASSYGQIETQYFGPGTRLLVL.

The gene calls are TRBV12-3 or TRBV12-4 and TRBJ2-7; 9 bases are a match to TRBD1. The junction had 13 bases not matched to a gene; V was cut back by 6 bases and J by 7 bases. This CDR3 contains 15 residues. Here the CDR3 reads CASSPTGTGRREQYF. Here the CDR3 DNA reads TGTGCCAGCAGCCCTACCGGGACAGGGCGGAGAGAGCAGTACTTC.

About this clonotype: The CDR3 ends on some other residue instead of the conserved phenylalanine or tryptophan, so this is likely a read error. The chain carries TRBV20-1 and TRBJ1-1, with D maybe TRBD1 (5 bases). With 2 bases removed from V and 5 bases from J, the gap between germline ends came to 15 bases. The germline CDR1 and CDR2 sequences are DFQATT and SNEGSKA (reference sequence). CDR3 length equals 14 residues. The CDR3 loop reads CSARFTGRGTEAFL. CDR3 nucleotide sequence: TGCAGTGCTAGATTTACGGGACGAGGGACTGAAGCTTTCTTG.

This clonotype was counted at least ten times. The chain has TRBV20-1 and TRBJ1-5; 7 bases are a match to TRBD1. Germline V lookup: CDR1 DFQATT, CDR2 SNEGSKA (reference sequence). The length of the CDR3 is 13 residues. V shed 3 bases, J shed 7 bases, and the junction held 6 bases outside the gene matches. This CDR3 is CSARTGRQQPQHF. CDR3 DNA sequence: TGCAGTGCTAGGACAGGGAGGCAACAGCCCCAGCATTTT.